This T cell receptor (beta chain) was captured by sequencing in a study of shared clonotypes between healthy human individuals. Profiled with immunoSEQ multiplex PCR; TCRdb holds only in-frame clones, not every one. The sample carries hundreds of thousands of clones, about 74% recorded once. This clone turned up a few times. Trimming left V 2 bases short and J 4 bases short, with 11 bases between. Germline assignment: CDR1 MNHNS and CDR2 SASEGT. The CDR3 extends over 14 amino acids. The J gene is TRBJ1-1, the V gene TRBV6-1; D uncertain. This TCR came from a woman aged 25 to 39 in good health. Material: memory CD4+ T cells sorted from blood. Sample subset: CD45RA-negative fraction. The CDR3 protein is CASSELVGSTEAFF. CDR3 sequence (DNA): TGTGCCAGCAGTGAATTGGTAGGTTCCACTGAAGCTTTCTTT.